A selection of T cell receptor beta chains follows, all from one sample in a study of molecular identifiers for immune sequencing clone quantification. TCRdb analysed the PCR reads with MiXCR anew, one entry per CDR3 protein. Among roughly 93,000 distinct CDR3 sequences listed, roughly 25% were seen once. The sequencing sample was made of naive CD8+ T cells from blood, with Jurkat cell RNA spiked in. The receptors come from a human donor in good health. Some libraries in this study had Jurkat cell RNA spiked in. The CDR3 runs from the conserved cysteine through the conserved F or W. D genes are given only for firm matches. Clone size is stated in some rows and not others, as once, few, many or a class when expanded.

d_call	v_call	j_call	clone_size	cdr3_aa	cdr3_nt
-	TRBV6-5	TRBJ2-3	many	CASSSSANTDTQYF	TGTGCCAGCAGTTCCTCTGCCAATACAGATACGCAGTATTTT
TRBD1	TRBV4-3	TRBJ2-2	few	CASSQDRTGGSGGELFF	TGCGCCAGCAGCCAAGATAGGACAGGGGGCTCTGGCGGGGAGCTGTTTTTT
-	TRBV12-3/TRBV12-4	TRBJ1-2	-	CASSFDGNYGYTF	TGTGCCAGCAGTTTTGACGGTAACTATGGCTACACCTTC
-	TRBV19	TRBJ1-1	-	CASSLGSTNTEAFF	TGTGCCAGTAGTCTAGGGTCCACGAACACTGAAGCTTTCTTT
-	TRBV13	TRBJ2-7	-	CASSHLDGVYEQYF	TGTGCCAGCAGCCACCTGGACGGAGTCTACGAGCAGTACTTC
-	TRBV9	TRBJ2-1	-	CASSAPDPENEQFF	TGTGCCAGCAGCGCCCCGGACCCGGAGAATGAGCAGTTCTTC
-	TRBV27	TRBJ1-3	-	CASRPRAGGPGNTIYF	TGTGCCAGCAGACCCCGGGCGGGGGGGCCTGGAAACACCATATATTTT
TRBD1	TRBV5-1	TRBJ2-1	-	CASSLRDRYYNEQFF	TGCGCCAGCAGCTTGCGGGACAGGTATTACAATGAGCAGTTCTTC
TRBD1	TRBV9	TRBJ1-1	few	CASSPQGARTEAFF	TGTGCCAGCAGCCCGCAGGGGGCGAGGACTGAAGCTTTCTTT
-	TRBV7-7	TRBJ2-7	few	CASSFYKGMCEQYF	TGTGCCAGCAGCTTCTACAAGGGAATGTGCGAGCAGTACTTC
-	TRBV30	TRBJ2-1	many	CAWTWGRYNEQFF	TGTGCCTGGACCTGGGGGAGGTACAATGAGCAGTTCTTC
-	TRBV7-2	TRBJ1-2	many	CASSSTGLDYGYTF	TGTGCCAGCAGCTCAACAGGGTTGGACTATGGCTACACCTTC
-	TRBV4-1	TRBJ1-2	few	CASSQPGAGGREKGGYTF	TGCGCCAGCAGCCAACCAGGGGCAGGAGGAAGGGAAAAAGGAGGCTACACCTTC
-	TRBV25-1	TRBJ2-1	-	CASSEGSLLGQFF	TGTGCCAGCAGTGAAGGGAGTCTGCTTGGGCAGTTCTTC
TRBD2	TRBV4-3	TRBJ2-7	few	CASSQYPGLASCEQYF	TGCGCCAGCAGCCAGTACCCGGGACTAGCCTCCTGCGAGCAGTACTTC
TRBD1	TRBV3-1	TRBJ1-5	-	CASSLTGGNQPQHF	TGTGCCAGCAGCCTGACAGGGGGCAATCAGCCCCAGCATTTT
TRBD1	TRBV6-1	TRBJ1-5	-	CANSEDRGNNQPQQF	TGTGCCAACAGTGAGGACAGGGGGAACAATCAGCCCCAGCAGTTT
-	TRBV28	TRBJ1-5	many	CASSFTGAMQPQHF	TGTGCCAGCAGTTTCACGGGGGCAATGCAGCCCCAGCATTTT
-	TRBV14	TRBJ2-1	few	CASSRSYNEQFF	TGTGCCAGCAGTCGCTCCTACAATGAGCAGTTCTTC
TRBD1	TRBV6-1	TRBJ1-5	many	CASSRDSLNQPQHF	TGTGCCAGCAGTCGGGACAGCCTCAATCAGCCCCAGCATTTT
-	TRBV3-1	TRBJ1-3	few	CASSQVHGGNTIYF	TGTGCCAGCAGCCAGGTTCACGGTGGAAACACCATATATTTT
-	TRBV6-6	TRBJ2-7	many	CASTSRGIWVHEQYF	TGTGCCAGCACCTCAAGGGGGATATGGGTGCACGAGCAGTACTTC
-	TRBV5-1	TRBJ2-6	-	CASCPSTRPPGANVLTF	TGCGCCAGCTGCCCATCTACGCGTCCCCCTGGGGCCAACGTCCTGACTTTC
-	TRBV14	TRBJ2-1	many	CASSQVWIGGGYNEQFF	TGTGCCAGCAGCCAAGTTTGGATCGGAGGTGGTTACAATGAGCAGTTCTTC
TRBD1	TRBV4-1	TRBJ2-1	many	CASSHGTGRYNEQFF	TGCGCCAGCAGCCATGGGACAGGGAGATACAATGAGCAGTTCTTC
-	TRBV24-1	TRBJ2-1	few	CATSDTGTREAYNEQFF	TGTGCCACCAGTGATACGGGGACACGGGAGGCTTACAATGAGCAGTTCTTC
-	TRBV20-1	TRBJ2-2	-	CSARDSGRTYAGELFF	TGCAGTGCTAGAGATTCGGGGAGGACATATGCCGGGGAGCTGTTTTTT
-	TRBV27	TRBJ1-3	-	CASSDRRLNTIYF	TGTGCCAGCAGTGACAGACGGTTAAACACCATATATTTT
TRBD2	TRBV9	TRBJ2-1	few	CASSVGSSGGDNEQFF	TGTGCCAGCAGCGTAGGGTCTAGCGGGGGGGACAATGAGCAGTTCTTC
TRBD1	TRBV9	TRBJ1-4	few	CASSPGTGDEKLFF	TGTGCCAGCAGCCCCGGGACAGGGGACGAAAAACTGTTTTTT
-	TRBV9	TRBJ2-3	many	CASSQDGFSPAQYF	TGTGCCAGCAGTCAAGATGGTTTCTCCCCCGCGCAGTATTTT
TRBD1	TRBV6-2/TRBV6-3	TRBJ1-1	-	CASSVDRGMNTEAFF	TGTGCCAGCAGTGTCGACAGGGGAATGAACACTGAAGCTTTCTTT
-	TRBV4-1	TRBJ2-1	few	CASSLGAETKYNEQFF	TGCGCCAGCAGCCTCGGAGCGGAGACAAAATACAATGAGCAGTTCTTC
-	TRBV6-2/TRBV6-3	TRBJ2-3	many	CASRYRDTDTQYF	TGTGCCAGCAGATACAGGGACACAGATACGCAGTATTTT
-	TRBV5-6	TRBJ1-1	many	CASSSGDTLNTEAFF	TGTGCCAGCAGCTCGGGCGACACTTTGAACACTGAAGCTTTCTTT
-	TRBV29-1	TRBJ1-1	many	CSVEGWTEAFF	TGCAGCGTTGAAGGTTGGACTGAAGCTTTCTTT
-	TRBV30	TRBJ2-7	many	CAWSTDPLGQYF	TGTGCCTGGAGTACGGACCCCCTGGGGCAGTACTTC
TRBD2	TRBV6-5	TRBJ2-1	-	CASSYGSAGGYNEQFF	TGTGCCAGCAGTTATGGATCGGCGGGGGGGTACAATGAGCAGTTCTTC
-	TRBV4-1	TRBJ2-3	few	CASSQDYVGFGTDTQYF	TGCGCCAGCAGCCAAGATTACGTGGGTTTCGGCACAGATACGCAGTATTTT
-	TRBV9	TRBJ2-3	-	CASSVDGDTQYF	TGTGCCAGCAGCGTAGACGGAGATACGCAGTATTTT
-	TRBV13	TRBJ2-6	-	CASSLDRSSGANVLTF	TGTGCCAGCAGCTTAGACCGCAGCTCTGGGGCCAACGTCCTGACTTTC
TRBD2	TRBV11-2	TRBJ2-5	few	CASSLLAGGLETQYF	TGTGCCAGCAGCCTGCTAGCGGGAGGCTTGGAGACCCAGTACTTC
-	TRBV4-3	TRBJ2-7	-	CASSQVEGVTHEQYF	TGCGCCAGCAGCCAAGTCGAAGGCGTGACCCACGAGCAGTACTTC
-	TRBV20-1	TRBJ2-3	few	CSARRGGGSKDTQYF	TGCAGTGCCCGCAGGGGAGGGGGCTCTAAAGATACGCAGTATTTT
TRBD1	TRBV4-3	TRBJ1-1	-	CASSQDGGTGDEAFF	TGCGCCAGCAGCCAAGATGGAGGGACAGGCGATGAAGCTTTCTTT
-	TRBV6-6	TRBJ2-7	many	CASSYPGPSYEQYF	TGTGCCAGCAGTTACCCGGGCCCTTCCTACGAGCAGTACTTC
-	TRBV4-1	TRBJ2-3	-	CASSPAAGTDTQYF	TGCGCCAGCAGCCCGGCCGCCGGCACAGATACGCAGTATTTT